This TCR beta chain appears in the sequencing data of a study of Ad26.COV2.S vaccination and SARS-CoV-2 variants (TCRdb year 2021). Some background on the complete study: Donors in the vaccine arm were drawn from COV1001, a multicentre, randomized, double-blind, placebo-controlled phase I-IIa trial testing Ad26.COV2.S in healthy adults. A total of around 32 samples were included in the TCR-sequenced set, comprising approximately 20 Ad26.COV2.S vaccine recipients, 5 placebo recipients and 8 SARS-CoV-2 convalescent individuals. Throughout the experiments and outcome assessment, investigators stayed blinded to trial group allocation. Trial participants were randomized into five groups of five: low-dose or high-dose Ad26.COV2.S given once or twice, or placebo on both occasions. Ad26.COV2.S was administered intramuscularly at 5 x 10^10 or 1 x 10^11 viral particles, either as a single shot or as two shots given 56 days apart. TCRbeta repertoire sequencing was used to assess the specificity and breadth of SARS-CoV-2-reactive T cell receptors after Ad26.COV2.S vaccination. What the authors observed across the whole study: Substantial breadth of spike-specific CD8+ and CD4+ T cell responses was reported after vaccination. Compared with placebo recipients, Ad26.COV2.S recipients showed higher spike-specific TCR breadth (P = 0.0014). It was noted by the authors that total T cell responses may have been underestimated by the TCR breadth and depth analyses. Comparable non-spike TCR breadth was observed between vaccine and placebo recipients, consistent with only spike being contained in the vaccine. The study was not powered to compare responses between vaccine doses or regimens.

The immunoSEQ Assay was used to sequence TCRbeta CDR3 regions. After extraction, genomic DNA underwent amplification by bias-controlled multiplex PCR, followed by high-throughput sequencing. On the authors' methods: To quantify the absolute abundance of every unique TCRbeta CDR3 region, sequences were collapsed and filtered. T cell fraction was estimated by normalizing TCRbeta template counts to usable DNA, which was measured by amplifying reference genes present in all nucleated cells. Repertoire TCRs were annotated as SARS-CoV-2-specific when V gene, CDR3 amino acid sequence and J gene were exactly matched to a known reactive TCR set. MIRA supplied the reference SARS-CoV-2 TCR set, which was filtered for enrichment in COVID-19-positive ImmuneCODE repertoires so that public or cross-reactive TCRs were removed. Using the MIRA antigens, annotated TCRs were further analysed by specific ORF or by position within an ORF. Breadth was defined as the number of annotated unique rearrangements divided by the total number of unique productive rearrangements, and depth was defined as the summed frequency of the annotated unique rearrangements. Group comparisons of TCR breadth used two-sided Wilcoxon rank-sum tests. TCRdb obtained this table from immuneACCESS and retained in-frame rearrangements with V and J assigned. These tables miss some clones; where compared with another copy, unresolved V genes account for less than half of the shortfall, and the remainder is unexplained. V and J calls and clone size are those listed in that table; D and trimming were worked out from the DNA. The sample table shows 300,000 to 400,000 clones, and around 90% are seen once. Around 3.7% of the sample is taken by the ten largest.

Concerning this clone: Its target antigen remains unknown. Base-call qualities are not available, and no considerably larger clone is one nucleotide away.

Reading from cysteine to phenylalanine, the CDR3 counts 15 amino acids. This entry keeps only the CDR3 DNA: 45 bases, framed from base 1. CDR1 and CDR2 (LGHDT, YNNKEL) derive from the germline V gene (reference sequence). Deletion took 3 bases off V and 5 bases off J, with a span of 13 bases between the germline ends. What the treatment or condition label conveys for this sample: about 20 received Ad26.COV2.S at low or high dose, single or two shots; 5 received placebo; per-sample allocation not given. Repertoires of vaccine and placebo recipients were sequenced from samples collected on day 63 after the first injection. In Cohort 1b, 20 to 25 adults aged 18-55 years were enrolled at a single site in Boston, USA, between 29 July and 7 August 2020. Ad26.COV2.S was a replication-incompetent adenovirus type 26 vector that expressed a prefusion-stabilized SARS-CoV-2 spike protein derived from the original Wuhan strain.

The sequence came from a person between 18 and 65 years old who received the Ad26.COV2.S COVID-19 vaccine or a placebo. Rearrangement joined TRBV3-1 (or the pseudogene TRBV3-2) to TRBJ1-4, with the identity of the D gene unclear. Sequenced here: peripheral blood, sampled in a trial of Ad26.COV2.S vaccine versus placebo. The DNA reads TGTGCCAGCAGCCATAAATTTAGTCCAAATGAAAAACTGTTTTTT. Its amino acids are CASSHKFSPNEKLFF.